These 32 T cell receptor beta chains originate from one sample sequenced in a study of blood T cell repertoires in COVID-19. Here immunoSEQ multiplex PCR was the method, and the copy in TCRdb shows in-frame clones only, minus some. The sample includes roughly 99,000 clones, around 90% of them seen just once. Sequenced material: peripheral blood. These receptor sequences come from a man aged 35 to 55 with active or convalescent COVID-19.

This clone was counted between two and nine times. The chain links TRBV7-2 to TRBJ2-2; TRBD2 matches at 12 bases. The V gene's germline CDR1 is SGHTA and CDR2 FQGNSA. CDR3 size: 13 residues. The trim removed 5 bases at V and 13 bases at J, leaving 5 bases unmatched. The CDR3 loop is CASSLRLAGVLFF. The CDR3, as DNA: TGTGCCAGCAGCCTTCGACTAGCGGGAGTGCTGTTTTTT. Full variable domain (remainder filled in from reference TRBV7-2 and TRBJ2-2): GAGVSQSPSNKVTEKGKDVELRCDPISGHTALYWYRQSLGQGLEFLIYFQGNSAPDKSGLPSDRFSAERTGGSVSTLTIQRTQQEDSAVYLCASSLRLAGVLFFGEGSRLTVL.

As regards this clone: The sample holds other DNA sequences that translate to the same CDR3. DNA of the CDR3: TGTGCCAGCAGCTCGGGACTAGCGGGTTACAATGAGCAGTTCTTC. This translates into CASSSGLAGYNEQFF. This chain joins TRBV7-3 and TRBJ2-1; TRBD2 matches 12 bases. Looked up from germline, CDR1 is SGHTA and CDR2 is FQGTGA. The trim removed 4 bases at V and 4 bases at J, leaving 2 bases unmatched. The CDR3 has 15 residues.

This clone was seen a single time. V is TRBV28 and J is TRBJ2-1; 11 bases are shared with TRBD2. Germline V gene lookup returns CDR1 MDHEN and CDR2 SYDVKM. The CDR3 totals 19 residues. The J segment lost 0 bases and the V segment lost 4 bases, leaving 11 bases of the junction unmatched. In nucleotides, the CDR3 is TGTGCCAGCAGTTGGGATTGGGTAGCGGGGGGGAGCTCCTACAATGAGCAGTTCTTC. Protein product: CASSWDWVAGGSSYNEQFF.

This chain connects TRBV10-3 to TRBJ1-6; no firm D call. CDR3 length: 16 residues. In germline, CDR1 is ENHRY, CDR2 SYGVKD. V was pared by 0 bases and J by 7 bases, with 13 bases between. The CDR3 here is CAISESKGGSNSPLHF. The CDR3 region has the DNA TGTGCCATCAGTGAGTCGAAGGGAGGGAGCAATTCACCCCTCCACTTT.

This clone was picked up one time. The chain is built from TRBV18 and TRBJ2-1; 12 bases agree with TRBD1. Germline lookup yields CDR1 KGHSH and CDR2 LQKENI. The CDR3 loop spans 17 amino acids. Trimming took 3 bases from V and 0 from J; bases not matched to a gene: 3. CDR3 residues: CASSPGTGGHSYNEQFF. The CDR3 DNA reads as TGTGCCAGCTCACCCGGGACAGGGGGCCACTCCTACAATGAGCAGTTCTTC. Looking up the rest from reference TRBV18 and TRBJ2-1 gives the full variable domain: NAGVMQNPRHLVRRRGQEARLRCSPMKGHSHVYWYRQLPEEGLKFMVYLQKENIIDESGMPKERFSAEFPKEGPSILRIQQVVRGDSAAYFCASSPGTGGHSYNEQFFGPGTRLTVL.

The rearrangement links TRBV11-3 to TRBJ2-1, with D possibly TRBD2 on 5 matching bases. V was clipped by 1 base and J by 9 bases, with 16 bases between them. The CDR3 totals 15 residues. Germline values: CDR1 SGHNT, CDR2 YENEEA. The CDR3 bases are TGTGCCAGCAGCTTAGGTGGGCCCGTGGGAGCTGAGCAGTTCTTC. It translates to CASSLGGPVGAEQFF.

The chain employs TRBV5-1 and TRBJ1-3; 8 nucleotides agree with TRBD1. The CDR3 is made up of 16 amino acids. The germline gives CDR1 SGHRS, CDR2 YFSETQ. The ends lost 4 bases at V and 0 bases at J; junction bases unmatched: 6. In nucleotides, the CDR3 is TGCGCCAGCAGCCCGGGACAGGCGATCTCTGGAAACACCATATATTTT. Its protein product is CASSPGQAISGNTIYF.

J is TRBJ2-7 and V is TRBV4-3; 9 bases line up with TRBD1. With 4 bases clipped from V and 4 bases from J, the junction kept 14 bases outside the gene matches. The germline V gene has CDR1 LGHNA and CDR2 YSLEER. This CDR3 has 17 residues. The chain's CDR3 is CASSPDRGGLRFYEQYF. The CDR3 DNA is TGCGCCAGCAGCCCGGACAGGGGTGGTCTCCGATTTTACGAGCAGTACTTC.

V and J are TRBV5-1 and TRBJ2-7; the match to TRBD1 covers 9 bases. In germline, CDR1 is SGHRS, CDR2 YFSETQ. The CDR3 spans 16 residues. The ends lost 1 base at V and 0 bases at J; junction bases unmatched: 5. As DNA, the CDR3 is TGCGCCAGCAGCTTGAACAGGGGGCCAAGCTCCTACGAGCAGTACTTC. It is translated as CASSLNRGPSSYEQYF.

V usage is TRBV27 and J usage is TRBJ2-7, with D perhaps TRBD2 (6 bases). This CDR3 spans 16 amino acids. Germline CDR1 and CDR2: MNHEY and SMNVEV (reference sequence). The V and J ends lost 2 bases and 4 bases respectively, with 18 bases between them. CDR3 in amino acids: CASSLMGWDGGYEQYF. CDR3 DNA sequence: TGTGCCAGCAGTTTAATGGGCTGGGACGGGGGTTACGAGCAGTACTTC.

Points on this clone: Different DNA sequences within this sample yield the same CDR3. The chain employs TRBV5-1 and TRBJ1-1, with a possible D match to TRBD1 (5 bases). The CDR3 loop spans 13 amino acids. CDR1 is SGHRS, CDR2 YFSETQ, per germline. V gave up 3 bases and J gave up 1 base, with 7 bases separating them. For the CDR3, the DNA is TGCGCCAGCAGCTCCCAGGGGAACACTGAAGCTTTCTTT. Translating gives CASSSQGNTEAFF.

This clone has a single count. The CDR3 spells CASSPNGWLNEKLFF. The CDR3 bases are TGCGCCAGCAGCCCGAACGGGTGGCTGAATGAAAAACTGTTTTTT. The J gene is TRBJ1-4, the V gene TRBV4-3; D is ambiguous. V was trimmed by 4 bases and J by 5 bases, leaving 14 bases between them. Germline CDR1 and CDR2: LGHNA and YSLEER. This CDR3 is built from 15 residues.

V is TRBV27 and J is TRBJ1-6; TRBD1 matches at 7 bases. This CDR3 is 12 amino acids long. Germline V lookup: CDR1 MNHEY, CDR2 SMNVEV (reference sequence). The trim removed 5 bases at V and 9 bases at J, leaving 1 base unmatched. CDR3 residues: CASSDRVSPLHF. CDR3 DNA: TGTGCCAGCAGTGACAGGGTTTCACCCCTCCACTTT.

The chain has TRBV11-2 and TRBJ2-3; the match to TRBD1 covers 7 bases. J gave up 1 base and V 3 bases, and 1 base lay outside the gene matches. This CDR3 spans 14 amino acids. Germline-derived CDR1 and CDR2 are SGHAT and FQNNGV. CDR3: CASSFTGGTDTQYF. Written as DNA, the CDR3 is TGTGCCAGCAGCTTCACAGGGGGCACAGATACGCAGTATTTT.

V usage is TRBV5-6 and J usage is TRBJ2-3, with D unresolved. The V gene lost 0 bases and the J gene lost 4 bases, with 6 bases spanning the gap. There are 13 residues in the CDR3. From germline, CDR1 is SGHDT and CDR2 YYEEEE. CDR3 loop: CASSLGLSDTQYF. Here the CDR3 DNA reads TGTGCCAGCAGCTTGGGTTTATCAGATACGCAGTATTTT.

This clone was seen a single time. V and J are TRBV28 and TRBJ2-6; no reliable D call. The germline gives CDR1 MDHEN, CDR2 SYDVKM. CDR3 size: 13 residues. V lost 6 bases, J lost 1 base, and 4 bases lay in between. CDR3 sequence reads: CASSLSGANVLTF. CDR3 nucleotides: TGTGCCAGCAGCCTTTCTGGGGCCAACGTCCTGACTTTC.

The gene calls are TRBV4-2 and TRBJ1-2; no clear D gene. Germline V lookup: CDR1 LGHNA, CDR2 YNFKEQ. V was cut by 4 bases and J by 4 bases, with 16 bases left in between. The CDR3 consists of 15 residues. The CDR3 spells CASSPQAQMGYGYTF. The CDR3 bases are TGTGCCAGCAGCCCACAAGCGCAGATGGGCTATGGCTACACCTTC.

V usage is TRBV18 and J usage is TRBJ1-1, with 8 bases that match TRBD1. Germline V gene data show CDR1 as KGHSH and CDR2 as LQKENI. The ends lost 6 bases at V and 2 bases at J; junction bases unmatched: 5. The CDR3 has 14 amino acids. The CDR3 region is CASSGTGSNTEAFF. The CDR3, as DNA: TGTGCCAGCTCCGGGACAGGCTCTAACACTGAAGCTTTCTTT.

This chain joins TRBV28 and TRBJ2-2, with 9 bases lining up with TRBD1. Per the germline V gene, CDR1 is MDHEN and CDR2 is SYDVKM. J lost 5 bases, V lost 5 bases, and 6 bases had no gene match. This CDR3 is built from 15 residues. CDR3 sequence: CASSLTGGYTGELFF. The CDR3 DNA follows: TGTGCCAGCAGTCTCACAGGGGGCTATACCGGGGAGCTGTTTTTT.

The chain has TRBV6-1 and TRBJ2-3, with 7 bases lining up with TRBD2. The germline V gene encodes CDR1 MNHNS and CDR2 SASEGT. With V trimmed by 0 bases and J by 7 bases, 4 bases remained unmatched. The CDR3 sequence is 14 residues long. This CDR3 is CASSEAGGYNTQYF. CDR3 nucleotides: TGTGCCAGCAGTGAAGCGGGGGGGTATAATACGCAGTATTTT.

This chain uses TRBV24-1 with TRBJ1-5; D ambiguous. Deletions cut 7 bases from V and 0 bases from J, with 12 bases between. Germline values: CDR1 KGHDR, CDR2 SFDVKD. This CDR3 contains 15 residues. The CDR3 nucleotides read TGTGCCACCAGCGACTCTCAGTATAGCAATCAGCCCCAGCATTTT. Amino acid sequence: CATSDSQYSNQPQHF.

V and J are TRBV4-3 and TRBJ1-1; a possible D gene is TRBD1 (5 bases). The CDR3 sequence is 13 residues long. Trimming left V 1 base short and J 7 bases short, with 10 bases between. Germline-derived CDR1 and CDR2 are LGHNA and YSLEER. The CDR3 reads CASSQGGRVEAFF. CDR3 bases: TGCGCCAGCAGCCAAGGGGGCAGGGTTGAAGCTTTCTTT.

This chain links TRBV7-2 with TRBJ2-1; 9 bases match TRBD2. V dropped 6 bases and J dropped 9; count of bases not matched to a gene: 9. In germline, CDR1 is SGHTA, CDR2 FQGNSA. The length of the CDR3 is 14 residues. The CDR3 loop reads CASRPAGGMGEQFF. Here the CDR3 DNA reads TGTGCCAGCAGGCCAGCGGGAGGAATGGGTGAGCAGTTCTTC.

This rearrangement joins TRBV5-1 to TRBJ2-1, with 10 bases matching TRBD2. Germline V gives CDR1 SGHRS, CDR2 YFSETQ. Losses at the gene ends were 1 base for V and 5 bases for J; bases not matched to a gene: 12. The CDR3 consists of 18 residues. This CDR3 is CASSLFHSLAGADNEQFF. For the CDR3, the DNA is TGCGCCAGCAGCTTGTTTCACAGTCTAGCGGGAGCCGACAATGAGCAGTTCTTC.

CDR3 in DNA: TGCGCCACGGGAGGTGGACTAGCGCCTTTCAACACCGGGGAGCTGTTTTTT. It codes for CATGGGLAPFNTGELFF. This chain links TRBV10-1 with TRBJ2-2; TRBD2 matches 9 bases. The CDR3 length is 17 residues. CDR1 WNHNN and CDR2 SYGVQD come from the germline V gene (reference sequence). V was clipped by 10 bases and J by 2 bases; unmatched bases: 14.

V usage is TRBV19 and J usage is TRBJ2-7; 11 nucleotides line up with TRBD2. Germline-derived CDR1 and CDR2 are LNHDA and SQIVND (reference sequence). There are 14 residues in the CDR3. Trimming cost V 6 bases and J 3 bases; bases outside gene matches: 4. The CDR3 sequence is CASSSGTSGYEQYF. The CDR3, as DNA: TGTGCCAGTAGCTCCGGGACTAGCGGCTACGAGCAGTACTTC.

In its sample, this clone was seen once. The CDR3 bases are TGCGCCAGCAGCGTCCGGGACTATCAAGAGACCCAGTACTTC. As protein: CASSVRDYQETQYF. J is TRBJ2-5 and V is TRBV4-1, with 7 bases that match TRBD2. This CDR3 is built from 14 residues. The V and J ends lost 5 bases and 2 bases, in that order; junction bases with no gene match: 5. Germline V gene data show CDR1 as MGHRA and CDR2 as YSYEKL.

The V and J genes are TRBV18 and TRBJ2-2; D call uncertain. Germline assignment: CDR1 KGHSH and CDR2 LQKENI. V was shortened by 5 bases and J by 2 bases, with 12 bases between the two germline ends. This CDR3 contains 15 residues. The CDR3 nucleotides are TGTGCCAGCTCATCCGGAGTTGAAAACACCGGGGAGCTGTTTTTT. Translation gives CASSSGVENTGELFF.

This chain connects TRBV28 to TRBJ2-2, with 7 bases lining up with TRBD1. The V gene end was trimmed by 3 bases and the J gene end by 6 bases; junction bases not matched to a gene: 10. Germline CDR1 reads MDHEN; CDR2 reads SYDVKM. CDR3 length: 16 residues. This chain's CDR3 is CASSFKDRVLAGELFF. CDR3 nucleotide sequence: TGTGCCAGCAGTTTTAAAGACAGGGTTTTAGCCGGGGAGCTGTTTTTT.

The chain links TRBV7-2 to TRBJ1-5; possible D gene TRBD1, 6 bases. Trimming shortened V by 2 bases and J by 4 bases, and 18 bases separated the two germline ends. Germline V gives CDR1 SGHTA, CDR2 FQGNSA. The length of the CDR3 is 17 residues. CDR3 bases: TGTGCCAGCAGCTTATTTGTACAGGGAGGGGGAAATCAGCCCCAGCATTTT. This translates into CASSLFVQGGGNQPQHF. The complete variable domain, with remaining parts taken from reference TRBV7-2 and TRBJ1-5, reads GAGVSQSPSNKVTEKGKDVELRCDPISGHTALYWYRQSLGQGLEFLIYFQGNSAPDKSGLPSDRFSAERTGGSVSTLTIQRTQQEDSAVYLCASSLFVQGGGNQPQHFGDGTRLSIL.

This chain links TRBV5-4 with TRBJ1-2; D call uncertain. The V and J ends lost 4 bases and 3 bases respectively, with 13 bases between them. The CDR3 is 14 amino acids. Germline CDR1 reads SGHNT; CDR2 reads YYREEE (reference sequence). The CDR3 DNA follows: TGTGCCAGCAGCACCAGTACTATGTACTATGGCTACACCTTC. This codes for CASSTSTMYYGYTF. The variable domain in full, with the rest retrieved from reference TRBV5-4 and TRBJ1-2, is ETGVTQSPTHLIKTRGQQVTLRCSSQSGHNTVSWYQQALGQGPQFIFQYYREEENGRGNFPPRFSGLQFPNYSSELNVNALELDDSALYLCASSTSTMYYGYTFGSGTRLTVV.

Only one count was recorded for this clone. A read error may produce the germline difference seen at one junction end. The chain is built from TRBV28 and TRBJ2-3, with D unclear. Germline CDR1 MDHEN, CDR2 SYDVKM. This CDR3 comprises 13 residues. The CDR3 DNA reads as TGCATAGTCGAAGGCCCCAGGACAGATACGCAGTATTTT. The encoded protein is CIVEGPRTDTQYF.